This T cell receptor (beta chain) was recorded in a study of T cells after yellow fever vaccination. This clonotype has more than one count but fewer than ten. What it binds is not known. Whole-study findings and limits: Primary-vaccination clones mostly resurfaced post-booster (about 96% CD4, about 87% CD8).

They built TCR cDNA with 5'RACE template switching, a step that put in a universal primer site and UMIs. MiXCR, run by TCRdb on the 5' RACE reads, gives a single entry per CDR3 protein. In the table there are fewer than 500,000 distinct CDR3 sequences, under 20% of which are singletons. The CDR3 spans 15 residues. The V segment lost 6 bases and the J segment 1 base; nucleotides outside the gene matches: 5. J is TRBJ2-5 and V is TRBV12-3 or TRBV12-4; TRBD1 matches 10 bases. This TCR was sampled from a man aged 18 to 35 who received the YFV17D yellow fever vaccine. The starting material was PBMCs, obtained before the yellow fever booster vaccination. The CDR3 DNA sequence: TGTGCCAGCAGCAACGGACAGGGGGTCCAAGAGACCCAGTACTTC. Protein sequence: CASSNGQGVQETQYF.